This is a list of T cell receptor beta chains from one sample in a study of blood T cell repertoires in COVID-19. Some clones are missing from TCRdb's copy, which holds only in-frame ones; the method was immunoSEQ multiplex PCR. The sample contains 110,000 to 150,000 clones, 85% of which appear only once. Material for sequencing was peripheral blood. These receptors were taken from a man in his fifties with acute or convalescent COVID-19. Both conserved end residues are part of each CDR3. Each record gives: V gene, D gene, clone size, J gene, CDR3 protein, CDR3 DNA. D genes are given only for firm matches. Clone size, where shown, is once, few, many, or a class for clones that have expanded.

TRBV7-3	TRBD1	NA	TRBJ1-2	CASSLTARTGDGYTF	TGTGCCAGCAGCTTAACGGCCCGGACAGGGGATGGCTACACCTTC
TRBV6-5	NA	NA	TRBJ1-5	CASSQGNQPQHF	TGTGCCAGCAGTCAGGGCAATCAGCCCCAGCATTTT
TRBV7-8	TRBD1	NA	TRBJ2-7	CASSIGTGVSYEQYF	TGTGCCAGCAGCATAGGGACAGGGGTATCCTACGAGCAGTACTTC
TRBV7-9	TRBD2	once	TRBJ2-3	CASSLSGTRLDTQYF	TGTGCCAGCAGCTTATCCGGGACTAGGTTGGATACGCAGTATTTT
TRBV6-6	NA	NA	TRBJ1-6	CASNRGRNSPLHF	TGTGCCAGCAACCGCGGGAGGAATTCACCCCTCCACTTT
TRBV18	NA	NA	TRBJ2-5	CASSPFSETQYF	TGTGCCAGCTCACCTTTCTCGGAGACCCAGTACTTC
TRBV7-9	NA	NA	TRBJ2-6	CASSLGGTGANVLTF	TGTGCCAGCAGCCTGGGGGGGACAGGGGCCAACGTCCTGACTTTC
TRBV9	NA	NA	TRBJ1-5	CASSVGHNQPQHF	TGTGCCAGCAGCGTAGGACACAATCAGCCCCAGCATTTT
TRBV12-3/TRBV12-4	NA	few	TRBJ1-5	CASSLNRNQPQHF	TGTGCCAGCAGTTTAAATCGGAATCAGCCCCAGCATTTT
TRBV2	NA	NA	TRBJ2-5	CASSEPPFRETQYF	TGTGCCAGCAGTGAACCGCCCTTTCGGGAGACCCAGTACTTC
TRBV21-1	NA	NA	TRBJ2-5	CASSPFVQGYEETQYF	TGTGCCAGCAGCCCTTTTGTGCAGGGGTACGAAGAGACCCAGTACTTC
TRBV13	TRBD1	NA	TRBJ2-7	CASSLGQGPSYEQYF	TGTGCCAGCAGCCTCGGACAGGGCCCCTCCTACGAGCAGTACTTC
TRBV10-1	NA	NA	TRBJ2-1	CASSLRGPQFF	TGCGCCAGCAGCCTCAGGGGACCGCAGTTCTTC
TRBV19	NA	NA	TRBJ2-7	CASSIVGGRFSYEQYF	TGTGCCAGTAGTATAGTTGGCGGAAGGTTCTCCTACGAGCAGTACTTC
TRBV7-3	NA	NA	TRBJ2-5	CASSATGFQETQYF	TGTGCCAGCAGCGCAACAGGTTTTCAAGAGACCCAGTACTTC
TRBV5-4	NA	NA	TRBJ2-5	CASSAPTAGKETQYF	TGTGCCAGCAGCGCCCCGACAGCCGGAAAAGAGACCCAGTACTTC
TRBV19	NA	once	TRBJ1-5	CASSMGASRLNQPQHF	TGTGCCAGTAGTATGGGGGCCTCTCGCCTAAATCAGCCCCAGCATTTT
TRBV19	NA	NA	TRBJ1-6	CASSTQISPLHF	TGTGCCAGTAGTACACAGATTTCACCCCTCCACTTT
TRBV4-1	TRBD2	NA	TRBJ2-2	CASSQVPSSSGGVNTGELFF	TGCGCCAGCAGCCAAGTTCCATCGAGTAGCGGGGGGGTGAACACCGGGGAGCTGTTTTTT
TRBV5-1	NA	NA	TRBJ2-2	CASSLWPGTTNTGELFF	TGCGCCAGCAGCTTGTGGCCCGGGACAACGAACACCGGGGAGCTGTTTTTT
TRBV6-6	TRBD2	NA	TRBJ2-3	CASSRPSGGRRTDTQYF	TGTGCCAGCAGTCGGCCTAGCGGGGGCCGCCGCACAGATACGCAGTATTTT
TRBV6-5	TRBD2	NA	TRBJ2-3	CASSYASGGTGDTQYF	TGTGCCAGCAGTTACGCTAGCGGGGGGACGGGGGATACGCAGTATTTT
TRBV5-1	NA	once	TRBJ2-7	CASSPSGYSYEQYF	TGCGCCAGCAGCCCGTCGGGGTACTCCTACGAGCAGTACTTC
TRBV18	NA	NA	TRBJ2-1	CASSPRWRADYNEQFF	TGTGCCAGCTCACCACGGTGGAGGGCCGACTACAATGAGCAGTTCTTC
TRBV18	TRBD1	NA	TRBJ1-2	CASSPDRADRGYTF	TGTGCCAGCTCACCTGACAGGGCGGATCGGGGCTACACCTTC
TRBV2	NA	NA	TRBJ1-1	CASNRDENTEAFF	TGTGCCAGCAACAGGGATGAGAACACTGAAGCTTTCTTT
TRBV5-1	TRBD1	NA	TRBJ2-7	CASSLGQGREQYF	TGCGCCAGCAGCTTGGGACAGGGACGCGAGCAGTACTTC
TRBV19	NA	NA	TRBJ1-1	CASTQSIAGDTEAFF	TGTGCCAGTACACAGAGCATCGCAGGTGACACTGAAGCTTTCTTT
TRBV7-9	TRBD2	NA	TRBJ2-7	CASSLKTKGLAGGSEQYF	TGTGCCAGCAGCTTAAAAACGAAGGGACTAGCGGGGGGCAGCGAGCAGTACTTC
TRBV29-1	TRBD1	NA	TRBJ2-7	CSVVPGDRGYEQYF	TGCAGCGTTGTTCCTGGGGACAGGGGTTACGAGCAGTACTTC
TRBV2	NA	few	TRBJ2-7	CASRTARSYEQYF	TGTGCCAGCAGGACAGCACGCTCCTACGAGCAGTACTTC
TRBV18	NA	NA	TRBJ1-1	CASSPWRENTEAFF	TGTGCCAGCTCACCATGGAGGGAGAACACTGAAGCTTTCTTT
TRBV24-1	TRBD2	NA	TRBJ2-3	CATRASGRADTQYF	TGTGCCACCAGGGCTAGCGGGAGGGCAGATACGCAGTATTTT